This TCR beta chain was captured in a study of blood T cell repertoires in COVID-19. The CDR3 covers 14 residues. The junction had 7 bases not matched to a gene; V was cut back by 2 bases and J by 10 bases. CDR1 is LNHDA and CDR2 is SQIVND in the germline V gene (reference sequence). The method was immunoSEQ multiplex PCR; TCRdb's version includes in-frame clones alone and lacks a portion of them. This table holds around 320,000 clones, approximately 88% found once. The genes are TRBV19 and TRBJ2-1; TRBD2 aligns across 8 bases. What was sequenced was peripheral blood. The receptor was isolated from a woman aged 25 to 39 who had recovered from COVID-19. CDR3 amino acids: CASSIQRGPQEQFF. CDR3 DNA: TGTGCCAGTAGTATACAGCGGGGGCCTCAAGAGCAGTTCTTC.